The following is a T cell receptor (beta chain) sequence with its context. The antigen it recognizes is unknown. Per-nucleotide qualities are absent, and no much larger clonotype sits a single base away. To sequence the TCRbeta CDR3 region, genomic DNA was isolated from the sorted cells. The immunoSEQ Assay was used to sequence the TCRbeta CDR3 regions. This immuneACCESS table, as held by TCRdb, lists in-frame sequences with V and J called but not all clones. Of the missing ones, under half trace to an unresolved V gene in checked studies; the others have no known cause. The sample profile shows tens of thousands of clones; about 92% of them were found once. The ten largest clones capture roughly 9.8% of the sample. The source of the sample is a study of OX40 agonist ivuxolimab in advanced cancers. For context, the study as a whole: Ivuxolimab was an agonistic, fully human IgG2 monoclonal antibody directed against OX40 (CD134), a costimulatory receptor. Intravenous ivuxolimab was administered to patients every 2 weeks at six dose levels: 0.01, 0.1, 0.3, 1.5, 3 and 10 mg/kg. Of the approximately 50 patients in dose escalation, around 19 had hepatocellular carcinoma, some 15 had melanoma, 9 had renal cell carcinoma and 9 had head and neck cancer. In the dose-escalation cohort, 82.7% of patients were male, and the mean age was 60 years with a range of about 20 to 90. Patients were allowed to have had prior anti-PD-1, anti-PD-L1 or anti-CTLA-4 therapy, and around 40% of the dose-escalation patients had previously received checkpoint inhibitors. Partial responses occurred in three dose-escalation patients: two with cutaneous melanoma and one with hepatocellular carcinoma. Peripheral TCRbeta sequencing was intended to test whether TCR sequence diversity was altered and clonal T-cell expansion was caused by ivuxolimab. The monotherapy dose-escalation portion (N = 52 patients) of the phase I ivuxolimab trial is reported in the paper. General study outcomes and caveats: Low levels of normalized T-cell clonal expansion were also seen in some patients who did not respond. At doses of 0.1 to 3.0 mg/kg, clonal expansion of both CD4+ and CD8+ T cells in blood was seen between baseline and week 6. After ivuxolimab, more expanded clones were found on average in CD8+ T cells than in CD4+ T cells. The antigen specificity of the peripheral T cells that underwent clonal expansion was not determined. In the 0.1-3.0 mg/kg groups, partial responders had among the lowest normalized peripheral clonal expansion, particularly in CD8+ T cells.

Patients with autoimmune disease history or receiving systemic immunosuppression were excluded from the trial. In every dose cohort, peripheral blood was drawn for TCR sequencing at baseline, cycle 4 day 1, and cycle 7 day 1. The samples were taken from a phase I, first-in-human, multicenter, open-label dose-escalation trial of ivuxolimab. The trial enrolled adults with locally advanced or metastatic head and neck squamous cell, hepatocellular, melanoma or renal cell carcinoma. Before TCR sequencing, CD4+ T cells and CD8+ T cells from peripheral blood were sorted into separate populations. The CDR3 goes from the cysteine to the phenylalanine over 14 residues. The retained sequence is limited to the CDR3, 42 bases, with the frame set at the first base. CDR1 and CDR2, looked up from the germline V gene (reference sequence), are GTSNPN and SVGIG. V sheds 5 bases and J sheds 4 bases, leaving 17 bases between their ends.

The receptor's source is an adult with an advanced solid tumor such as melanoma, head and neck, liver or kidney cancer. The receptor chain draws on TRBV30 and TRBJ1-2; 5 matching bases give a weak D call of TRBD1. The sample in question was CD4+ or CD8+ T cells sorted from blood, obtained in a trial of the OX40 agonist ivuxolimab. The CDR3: CAWHWGVPLYGYTF. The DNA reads TGTGCCTGGCATTGGGGGGTTCCCCTCTATGGCTACACCTTC.